This passage covers 18 T cell receptor beta chains from one sample sequenced in a study of T cell responses to AZD1222 COVID-19 vaccine. TCRdb keeps only in-frame clones here, not all; method: immunoSEQ multiplex PCR. The sample records approximately 110,000 clones, roughly 90% being singletons. Sequences were derived from peripheral blood, sampled on day 0 of AZD1222 vaccination. The receptors here all came from an adult in good health.

The chain has TRBV19 and TRBJ2-5; D is unclear. Looked up from germline, CDR1 is LNHDA and CDR2 is SQIVND (reference sequence). V dropped 3 bases and J dropped 2 bases, with 7 bases sitting between them. The length of the CDR3 is 13 residues. Here the CDR3 DNA reads TGTGCCAGTAGTATTGAGCGACAAGAGACCCAGTACTTC. As protein: CASSIERQETQYF.

This clone was seen just once. The J gene is TRBJ2-7, the V gene TRBV28, with TRBD1 identical over 7 bases. Germline values: CDR1 MDHEN, CDR2 SYDVKM. The CDR3 length is 16 residues. The V segment lost 3 bases and the J segment 3 bases; nucleotides outside the gene matches: 11. The CDR3 nucleotides are TGTGCCAGCAGTTTCCCCTTACGGGACAGCTACTACGAGCAGTACTTC. Protein product: CASSFPLRDSYYEQYF.

The chain uses TRBV14 and TRBJ2-1, with D hard to call. The germline gives CDR1 SGHDN, CDR2 FVKESK. Trimming shortened V by 6 bases and J by 6 bases, and 12 bases separated the two germline ends. The CDR3 sequence is 13 residues long. The CDR3, as DNA: TGTGCCAGCAGTAACTTGTTTAGCAATGAGCAGTTCTTC. It is translated as CASSNLFSNEQFF.

This chain connects TRBV9 to TRBJ1-1; TRBD1 is a possible D gene (6 bases). V was trimmed by 1 base and J by 6 bases, leaving 10 bases between them. CDR1 is SGDLS, CDR2 YYNGEE, per germline. The CDR3 contains 13 residues. CDR3: CASSVMAGAEAFF. CDR3 DNA sequence: TGTGCCAGCAGCGTAATGGCAGGGGCTGAAGCTTTCTTT.

This chain uses TRBV5-8 with TRBJ1-6, with 7 positions matching TRBD1. Germline V gene data show CDR1 as SGHTS and CDR2 as YDEGEE. The V segment lost 1 base and the J segment 10 bases; nucleotides outside the gene matches: 8. The CDR3 is made up of 15 amino acids. The CDR3 sequence: CASSLWTGGKSPLHF. The CDR3 bases are TGTGCCAGCAGCTTGTGGACAGGAGGAAAATCACCCCTCCACTTT.

The chain couples TRBV19 to TRBJ2-1; 11 bases line up with TRBD2. Trimming cost V 5 bases and J 1 base; bases outside gene matches: 19. Germline V lookup: CDR1 LNHDA, CDR2 SQIVND (reference sequence). This CDR3 has 21 residues. This CDR3 is CASSPRWADLTSGKSYNEQFF. The CDR3 region has the DNA TGTGCCAGTAGTCCCCGATGGGCCGACTTGACTAGCGGGAAATCCTACAATGAGCAGTTCTTC.

The chain combines TRBV10-2 with TRBJ2-1; D is possibly TRBD2 (5 bases). Germline CDR1 is WSHSY and CDR2 is SAAADI. This CDR3 has 13 residues. V lost 3 bases and J lost 7, with 10 bases in between. The CDR3 spells CASSDPGVNEQFF. CDR3 coding DNA: TGCGCCAGCAGTGACCCCGGGGTGAATGAGCAGTTCTTC.

This clone occurred a few times. The chain links TRBV3-1 (or the pseudogene TRBV3-2) to TRBJ2-7; D possibly corresponds to TRBD2 (5 bases). Trimming took 7 bases from V and 7 from J, leaving 17 bases between them. Germline V lookup: CDR1 LGHDT, CDR2 YNNKEL (reference sequence). This CDR3 comprises 13 residues. The CDR3 is CASTPTGSGEQYF. The CDR3 DNA reads TGTGCCAGCACCCCTACGGGTTCGGGGGAGCAGTACTTC.

This chain connects TRBV7-9 to TRBJ1-3, with TRBD1 matching 10 bases. CDR3 size: 15 residues. V dropped 4 bases and J dropped 3; count of bases not matched to a gene: 3. Germline V gives CDR1 SEHNR, CDR2 FQNEAQ (reference sequence). The CDR3 reads CASSYDRGLGNTIYF. In DNA form, the CDR3 reads TGTGCCAGCAGCTACGACAGGGGGCTTGGAAACACCATATATTTT. The full variable domain, rest sourced from reference TRBV7-9 and TRBJ1-3, is DTGVSQNPRHKITKRGQNVTFRCDPISEHNRLYWYRQTLGQGPEFLTYFQNEAQLEKSRLLSDRFSAERPKGSFSTLEIQRTEQGDSAMYLCASSYDRGLGNTIYFGEGSWLTVV.

The rearrangement uses TRBV12-3 or TRBV12-4 and TRBJ1-5; perhaps TRBD1 as D (6 bases). V was shortened by 0 bases and J by 15 bases, with 12 bases between the two germline ends. This CDR3 is built from 12 residues. DNA of the CDR3: TGTGCCAGCAGTTTAGCGGGGGGGCTCGCGCATTTT. It specifies CASSLAGGLAHF.

The chain is built from TRBV27 and TRBJ1-2; D is perhaps TRBD1 (5 bases). Deletions cut 7 bases from V and 0 bases from J, with 21 bases between. This CDR3 is built from 17 residues. Germline V gene sequence: CDR1 MNHEY, CDR2 SMNVEV (reference sequence). The CDR3 region is CASTPRGVPRANYGYTF. In DNA, the CDR3 is TGTGCCAGCACCCCCCGGGGGGTTCCGCGAGCTAACTATGGCTACACCTTC.

J is TRBJ2-2 and V is TRBV7-3; 9 positions match TRBD2. The CDR3 runs 16 residues. V trimming: 4 bases; J trimming: 3 bases; junction bases outside the gene matches: 6. Germline V lookup: CDR1 SGHTA, CDR2 FQGTGA. In nucleotides, the CDR3 is TGTGCCAGCAGCTCAACGGGACTAGCCTACACCGGGGAGCTGTTTTTT. It specifies CASSSTGLAYTGELFF.

V usage is TRBV18 and J usage is TRBJ2-4; 10 bases align to TRBD1. Germline trimming cut 3 bases from V and 3 bases from J; bases unmatched to any gene: 5. The CDR3 loop spans 16 amino acids. Germline lookup yields CDR1 KGHSH and CDR2 LQKENI. The CDR3 DNA reads as TGTGCCAGCTCACCCGTCGGGACAGGGGTCAAAAACATTCAGTACTTC. Protein product: CASSPVGTGVKNIQYF. The whole variable domain, remainder taken from reference TRBV18 and TRBJ2-4, is NAGVMQNPRHLVRRRGQEARLRCSPMKGHSHVYWYRQLPEEGLKFMVYLQKENIIDESGMPKERFSAEFPKEGPSILRIQQVVRGDSAAYFCASSPVGTGVKNIQYFGAGTRLSVL.

V and J are TRBV27 and TRBJ1-2; 8 bases are shared with TRBD1. Germline V CDR1 and CDR2: MNHEY, SMNVEV (reference sequence). This CDR3 spans 15 amino acids. Losses at the gene ends were 0 bases for V and 4 bases for J; bases not matched to a gene: 4. The CDR3 protein is CASSLSVTGGYGYTF. The DNA of the CDR3 is TGTGCCAGCAGTTTATCGGTCACAGGGGGCTATGGCTACACCTTC.

This clone turned up a few times. The J gene is TRBJ1-5, the V gene TRBV6-5; TRBD1 matches at 9 bases. The CDR3 extends over 15 amino acids. Germline values: CDR1 MNHEY, CDR2 SVGAGI. J lost 4 bases, V lost 6 bases, and 7 bases had no gene match. CDR3 amino acids: CASRSRTGVNQPQHF. For the CDR3, the DNA is TGTGCCAGCAGATCCCGGACAGGGGTGAATCAGCCCCAGCATTTT.

The J gene is TRBJ2-3, the V gene TRBV12-3 or TRBV12-4; D is undetermined. The CDR3 totals 12 residues. With 5 bases removed from V and 6 bases from J, the gap between germline ends came to 9 bases. As DNA, the CDR3 is TGTGCCAGCAGTAGACTCGCGGATACGCAGTATTTT. Translating it yields CASSRLADTQYF.

This clone was seen more than once but under ten times. The genes are TRBV20-1 and TRBJ2-1; 9 bases map to TRBD2. Germline V gene data show CDR1 as DFQATT and CDR2 as SNEGSKA (reference sequence). This CDR3 spans 14 amino acids. The J segment lost 8 bases and the V segment lost 3 bases, leaving 8 bases of the junction unmatched. The CDR3 protein is CSASSGGATYEQFF. The CDR3 nucleotides read TGCAGTGCTAGTAGCGGGGGAGCTACCTATGAGCAGTTCTTC.

The chain recombines TRBV11-2 with TRBJ2-3; tentative D call: TRBD1 (6 bases). CDR1 and CDR2 from the germline V gene are SGHAT and FQNNGV. V was shortened by 1 base and J by 3 bases, with 8 bases between the two germline ends. This CDR3 is built from 14 residues. CDR3 coding DNA: TGTGCCAGCAGCTTAGTTCAGGGGACAGATACGCAGTATTTT. This gives the protein CASSLVQGTDTQYF.